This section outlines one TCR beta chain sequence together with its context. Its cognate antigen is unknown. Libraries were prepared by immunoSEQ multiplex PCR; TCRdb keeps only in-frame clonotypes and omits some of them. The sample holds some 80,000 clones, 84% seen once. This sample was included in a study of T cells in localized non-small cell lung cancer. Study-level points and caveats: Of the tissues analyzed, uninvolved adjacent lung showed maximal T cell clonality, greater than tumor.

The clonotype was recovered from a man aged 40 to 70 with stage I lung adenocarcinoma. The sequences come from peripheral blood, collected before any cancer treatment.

The chain's CDR3 is CASSIRDRGSYEQYF. In DNA form, the CDR3 reads TGTGCCAGTAGTATTCGAGACAGGGGGTCCTACGAGCAGTACTTC. The chain couples TRBV19 to TRBJ2-7; 9 nucleotides align to TRBD1. In germline, CDR1 is LNHDA, CDR2 SQIVND (reference sequence). The length of the CDR3 is 15 residues. With 3 bases clipped from V and 1 base from J, the junction kept 4 bases outside the gene matches.